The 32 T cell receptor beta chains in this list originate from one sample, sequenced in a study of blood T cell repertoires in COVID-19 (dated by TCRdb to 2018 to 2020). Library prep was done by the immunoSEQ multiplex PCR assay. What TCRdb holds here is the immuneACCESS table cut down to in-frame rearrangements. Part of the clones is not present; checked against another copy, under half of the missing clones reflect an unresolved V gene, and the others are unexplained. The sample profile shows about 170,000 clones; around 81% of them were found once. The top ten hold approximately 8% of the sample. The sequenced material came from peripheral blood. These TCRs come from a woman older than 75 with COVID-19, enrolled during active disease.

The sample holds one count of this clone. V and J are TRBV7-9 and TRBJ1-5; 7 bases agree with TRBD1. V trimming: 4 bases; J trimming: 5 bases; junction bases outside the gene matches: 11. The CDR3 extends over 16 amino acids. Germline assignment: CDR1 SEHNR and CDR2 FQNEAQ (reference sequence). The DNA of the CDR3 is TGTGCCAGCAGCTCCCGACAGGGATCGTATGATCAGCCCCAGCATTTT. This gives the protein CASSSRQGSYDQPQHF.

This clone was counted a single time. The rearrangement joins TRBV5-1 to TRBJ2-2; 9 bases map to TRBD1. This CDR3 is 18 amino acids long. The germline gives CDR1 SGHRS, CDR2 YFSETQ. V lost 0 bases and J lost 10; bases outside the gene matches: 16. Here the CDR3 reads CASSLGTGGGRYQEELFF. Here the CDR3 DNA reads TGCGCCAGCAGCTTGGGTACAGGGGGCGGACGTTACCAGGAGGAGCTGTTTTTT.

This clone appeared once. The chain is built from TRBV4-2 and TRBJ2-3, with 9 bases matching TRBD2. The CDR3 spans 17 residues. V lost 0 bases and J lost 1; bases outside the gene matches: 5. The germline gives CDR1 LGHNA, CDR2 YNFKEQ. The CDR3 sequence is CASSQDLQRGGTDTQYF. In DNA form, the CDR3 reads TGTGCCAGCAGCCAAGATCTACAGCGGGGGGGCACAGATACGCAGTATTTT.

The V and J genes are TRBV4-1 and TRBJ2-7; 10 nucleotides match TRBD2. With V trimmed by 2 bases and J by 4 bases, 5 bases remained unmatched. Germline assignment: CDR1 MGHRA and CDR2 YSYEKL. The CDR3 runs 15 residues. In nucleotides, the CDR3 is TGCGCCAGCAGCCAACAATGGACTAGCGGTTACGAGCAGTACTTC. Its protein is CASSQQWTSGYEQYF.

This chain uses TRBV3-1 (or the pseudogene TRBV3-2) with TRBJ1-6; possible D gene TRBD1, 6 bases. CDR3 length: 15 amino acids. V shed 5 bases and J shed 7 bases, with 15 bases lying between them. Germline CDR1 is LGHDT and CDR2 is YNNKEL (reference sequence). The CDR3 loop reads CASSFGGGENSPLHF. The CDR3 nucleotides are TGTGCCAGCAGCTTTGGAGGGGGGGAAAATTCACCCCTCCACTTT.

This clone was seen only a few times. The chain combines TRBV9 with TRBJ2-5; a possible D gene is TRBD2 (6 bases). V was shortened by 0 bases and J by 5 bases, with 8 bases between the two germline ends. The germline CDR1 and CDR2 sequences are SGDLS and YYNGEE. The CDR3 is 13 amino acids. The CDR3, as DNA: TGTGCCAGCAGCGTAGCGGGGAGGGAGACCCAGTACTTC. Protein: CASSVAGRETQYF. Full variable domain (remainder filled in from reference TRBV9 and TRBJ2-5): DSGVTQTPKHLITATGQRVTLRCSPRSGDLSVYWYQQSLDQGLQFLIQYYNGEERAKGNILERFSAQQFPDLHSELNLSSLELGDSALYFCASSVAGRETQYFGPGTRLLVL.

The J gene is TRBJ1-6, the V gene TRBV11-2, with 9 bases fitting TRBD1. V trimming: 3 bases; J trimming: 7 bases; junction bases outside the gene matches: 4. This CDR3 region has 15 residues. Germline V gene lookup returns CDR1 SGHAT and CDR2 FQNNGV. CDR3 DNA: TGTGCCAGCAGCTTGGGGACAGGGTGGAATTCACCCCTCCACTTT. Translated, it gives CASSLGTGWNSPLHF.

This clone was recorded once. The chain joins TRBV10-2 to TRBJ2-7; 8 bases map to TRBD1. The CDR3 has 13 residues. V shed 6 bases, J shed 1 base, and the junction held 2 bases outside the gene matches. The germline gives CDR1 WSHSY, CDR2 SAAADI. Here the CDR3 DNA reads TGCGCCAGCAGGGGACAGGCGTCCTACGAGCAGTACTTC. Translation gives CASRGQASYEQYF.

The CDR3 DNA follows: TGTGCCACCAGTGATAGACAGGGGGCAGATACGCAGTATTTT. Translating gives CATSDRQGADTQYF. This chain uses TRBV24-1 with TRBJ2-3; TRBD1 aligns across 9 bases. The germline V gene has CDR1 KGHDR and CDR2 SFDVKD. The CDR3 is made up of 14 amino acids. The V segment lost 3 bases and the J segment 4 bases; nucleotides outside the gene matches: 1.

CDR3: CASSRSTSGLSYNEQFF. The CDR3 bases are TGTGCCAGCAGTCGGTCGACTAGCGGACTCTCCTACAATGAGCAGTTCTTC. The J gene is TRBJ2-1, the V gene TRBV6-6; 9 positions match TRBD2. V gave up 5 bases and J gave up 0 bases; unmatched junction bases: 8. The CDR3 loop spans 17 amino acids. Germline CDR1 MNHNY, CDR2 SVGAGI (reference sequence).

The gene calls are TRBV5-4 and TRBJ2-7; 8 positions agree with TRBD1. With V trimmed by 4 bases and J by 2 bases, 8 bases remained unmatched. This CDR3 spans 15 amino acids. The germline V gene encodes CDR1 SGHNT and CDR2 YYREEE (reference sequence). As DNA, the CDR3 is TGTGCCAGCAGCCCGAAAGGGACAGGACCCTACGAGCAGTACTTC. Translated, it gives CASSPKGTGPYEQYF. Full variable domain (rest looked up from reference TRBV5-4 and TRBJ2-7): ETGVTQSPTHLIKTRGQQVTLRCSSQSGHNTVSWYQQALGQGPQFIFQYYREEENGRGNFPPRFSGLQFPNYSSELNVNALELDDSALYLCASSPKGTGPYEQYFGPGTRLTVT.

The CDR3 protein is CASSQTPGEWETQYF. The DNA of the CDR3 is TGTGCCAGCAGCCAGACACCAGGGGAGTGGGAGACCCAGTACTTC. The gene calls are TRBV11-2 and TRBJ2-5, with a weak D call TRBD1 (6 bases). The germline CDR1 and CDR2 sequences are SGHAT and FQNNGV. The CDR3 loop spans 15 amino acids. The V end was cut by 5 bases, the J end by 5 bases, with 18 bases between.

CDR3 sequence: CASSGQDKLINEQFF. CDR3 sequence (DNA): TGTGCCAGCAGTGGACAGGACAAGTTAATAAATGAGCAGTTCTTC. The J gene is TRBJ2-1, the V gene TRBV2, with D possibly being TRBD1 (6 bases). Trimming cost V 4 bases and J 7 bases, with 17 bases left between them. In germline, CDR1 is SNHLY, CDR2 FYNNEI. The CDR3 is 15 amino acids.

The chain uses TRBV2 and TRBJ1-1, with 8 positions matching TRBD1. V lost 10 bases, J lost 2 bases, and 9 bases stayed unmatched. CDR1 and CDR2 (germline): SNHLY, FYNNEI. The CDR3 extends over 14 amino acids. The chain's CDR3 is CATSRQGPNTEAFF. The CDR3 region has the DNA TGTGCCACAAGTCGACAGGGGCCCAACACTGAAGCTTTCTTT.

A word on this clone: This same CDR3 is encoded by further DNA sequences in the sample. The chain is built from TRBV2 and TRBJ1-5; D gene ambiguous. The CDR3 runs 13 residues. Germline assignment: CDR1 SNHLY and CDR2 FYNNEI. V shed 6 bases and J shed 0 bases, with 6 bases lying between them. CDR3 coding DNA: TGTGCCAGCAGGCGGGATAGCAATCAGCCCCAGCATTTT. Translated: CASRRDSNQPQHF.

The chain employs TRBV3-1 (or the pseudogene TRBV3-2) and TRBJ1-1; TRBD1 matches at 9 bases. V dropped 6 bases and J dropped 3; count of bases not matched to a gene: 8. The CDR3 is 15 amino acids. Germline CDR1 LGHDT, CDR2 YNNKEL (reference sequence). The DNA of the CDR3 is TGTGCCAGCAGGGGAGGACAGGGGCTGGACACTGAAGCTTTCTTT. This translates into CASRGGQGLDTEAFF.

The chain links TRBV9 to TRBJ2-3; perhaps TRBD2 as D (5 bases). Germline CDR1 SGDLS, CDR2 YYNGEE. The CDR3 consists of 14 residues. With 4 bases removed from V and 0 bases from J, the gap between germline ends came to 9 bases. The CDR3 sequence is CASSPRTSTDTQYF. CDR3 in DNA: TGTGCCAGCAGCCCCCGGACTAGCACAGATACGCAGTATTTT. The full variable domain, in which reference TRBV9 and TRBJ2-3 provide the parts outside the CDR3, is DSGVTQTPKHLITATGQRVTLRCSPRSGDLSVYWYQQSLDQGLQFLIQYYNGEERAKGNILERFSAQQFPDLHSELNLSSLELGDSALYFCASSPRTSTDTQYFGPGTRLTVL.

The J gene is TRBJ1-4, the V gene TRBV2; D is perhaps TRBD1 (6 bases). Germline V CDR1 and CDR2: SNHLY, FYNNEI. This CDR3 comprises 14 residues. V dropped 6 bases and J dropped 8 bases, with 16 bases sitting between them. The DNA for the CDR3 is TGTGCCAGCAGGATCCGACAGGCCAGCGAAAAACTGTTTTTT. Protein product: CASRIRQASEKLFF.

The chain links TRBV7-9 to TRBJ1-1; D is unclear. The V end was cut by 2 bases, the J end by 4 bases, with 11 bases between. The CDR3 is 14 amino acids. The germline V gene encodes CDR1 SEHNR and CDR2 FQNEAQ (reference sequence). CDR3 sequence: CASSLREWSTEAFF. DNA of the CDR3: TGTGCCAGCAGCTTACGGGAATGGAGCACTGAAGCTTTCTTT.

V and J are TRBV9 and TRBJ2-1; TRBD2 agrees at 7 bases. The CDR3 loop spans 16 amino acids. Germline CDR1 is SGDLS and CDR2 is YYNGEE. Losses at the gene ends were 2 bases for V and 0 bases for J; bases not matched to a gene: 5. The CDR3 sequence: CASSVSGGRSYNEQFF. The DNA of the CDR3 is TGTGCCAGCAGCGTCTCGGGGGGACGCTCCTACAATGAGCAGTTCTTC. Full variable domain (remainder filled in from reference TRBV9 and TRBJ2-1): DSGVTQTPKHLITATGQRVTLRCSPRSGDLSVYWYQQSLDQGLQFLIQYYNGEERAKGNILERFSAQQFPDLHSELNLSSLELGDSALYFCASSVSGGRSYNEQFFGPGTRLTVL.

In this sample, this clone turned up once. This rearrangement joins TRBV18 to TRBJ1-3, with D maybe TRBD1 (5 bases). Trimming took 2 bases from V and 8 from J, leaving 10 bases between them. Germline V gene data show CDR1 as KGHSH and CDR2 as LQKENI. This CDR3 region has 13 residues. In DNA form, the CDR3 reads TGTGCCAGCTCACCATCCGGGGGTGACACCATATATTTT. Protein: CASSPSGGDTIYF.

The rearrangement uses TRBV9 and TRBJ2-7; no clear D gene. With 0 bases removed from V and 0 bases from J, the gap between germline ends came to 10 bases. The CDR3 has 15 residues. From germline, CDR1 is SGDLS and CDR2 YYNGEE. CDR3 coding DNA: TGTGCCAGCAGCGTAGATGGTACATCCTCCTACGAGCAGTACTTC. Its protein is CASSVDGTSSYEQYF.

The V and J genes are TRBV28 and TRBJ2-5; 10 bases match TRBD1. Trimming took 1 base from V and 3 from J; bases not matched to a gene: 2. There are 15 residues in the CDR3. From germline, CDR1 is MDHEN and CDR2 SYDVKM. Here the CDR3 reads CASSLFGTGEETQYF. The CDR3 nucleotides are TGTGCCAGCAGTTTATTCGGGACAGGGGAAGAGACCCAGTACTTC.

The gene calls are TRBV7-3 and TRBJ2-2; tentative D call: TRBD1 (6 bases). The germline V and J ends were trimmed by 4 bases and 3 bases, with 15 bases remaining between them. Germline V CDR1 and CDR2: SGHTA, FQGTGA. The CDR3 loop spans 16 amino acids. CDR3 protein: CASSSAGTSDTGELFF. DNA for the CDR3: TGTGCCAGCAGCTCCGCCGGGACAAGCGACACCGGGGAGCTGTTTTTT. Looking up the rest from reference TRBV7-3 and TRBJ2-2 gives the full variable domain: GAGVSQTPSNKVTEKGKYVELRCDPISGHTALYWYRQSLGQGPEFLIYFQGTGAADDSGLPNDRFFAVRPEGSVSTLKIQRTERGDSAVYLCASSSAGTSDTGELFFGEGSRLTVL.

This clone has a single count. This chain's CDR3 is CASSSTATRWVQFF. CDR3 sequence (DNA): TGTGCCAGCAGCTCGACCGCCACTAGGTGGGTGCAGTTCTTC. The chain links TRBV7-3 to TRBJ2-1; TRBD2 is a possible D gene (5 bases). The CDR3 is made up of 14 amino acids. The germline gives CDR1 SGHTA, CDR2 FQGTGA. Deletions cut 4 bases from V and 12 bases from J, with 19 bases between.

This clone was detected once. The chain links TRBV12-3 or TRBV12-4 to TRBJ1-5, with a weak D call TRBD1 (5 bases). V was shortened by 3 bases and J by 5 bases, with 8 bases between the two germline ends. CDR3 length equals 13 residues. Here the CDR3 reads CASSFDSDQPQHF. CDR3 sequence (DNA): TGTGCCAGCAGTTTCGACAGCGATCAGCCCCAGCATTTT.

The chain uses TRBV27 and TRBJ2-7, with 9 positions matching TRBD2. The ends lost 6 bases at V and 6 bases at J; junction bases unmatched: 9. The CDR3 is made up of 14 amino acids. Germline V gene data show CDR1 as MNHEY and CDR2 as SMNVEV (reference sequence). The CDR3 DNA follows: TGTGCCAGCAGAATAGCGGGAGAGGTTGGCGAGCAGTACTTC. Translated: CASRIAGEVGEQYF.

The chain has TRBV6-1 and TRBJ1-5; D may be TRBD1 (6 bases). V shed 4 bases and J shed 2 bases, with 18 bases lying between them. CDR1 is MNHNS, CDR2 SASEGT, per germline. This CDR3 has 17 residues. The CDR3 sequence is CASSVFWGGAGNQPQHF. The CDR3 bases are TGTGCCAGCAGTGTCTTTTGGGGGGGGGCGGGCAATCAGCCCCAGCATTTT.

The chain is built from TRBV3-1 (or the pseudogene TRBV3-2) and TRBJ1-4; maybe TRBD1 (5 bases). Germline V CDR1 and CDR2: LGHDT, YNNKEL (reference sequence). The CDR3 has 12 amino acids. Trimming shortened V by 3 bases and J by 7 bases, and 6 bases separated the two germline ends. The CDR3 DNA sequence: TGTGCCAGCAGCCAGGGGCGTGAAAAACTGTTTTTT. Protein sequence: CASSQGREKLFF.

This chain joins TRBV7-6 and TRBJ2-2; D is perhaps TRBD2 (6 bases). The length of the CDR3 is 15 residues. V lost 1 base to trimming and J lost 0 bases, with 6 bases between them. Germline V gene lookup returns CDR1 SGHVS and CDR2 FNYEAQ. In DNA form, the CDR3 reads TGTGCCAGCAGCTTAGTAGCGGCGAACACCGGGGAGCTGTTTTTT. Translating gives CASSLVAANTGELFF.

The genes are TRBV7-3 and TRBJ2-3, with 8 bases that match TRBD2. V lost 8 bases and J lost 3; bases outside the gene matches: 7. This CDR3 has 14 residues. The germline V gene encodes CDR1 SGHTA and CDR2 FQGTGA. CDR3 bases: TGTGCCAGCGGGACTAGTCCGTCGACAGATACGCAGTATTTT. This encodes CASGTSPSTDTQYF.

This CDR3 reads CASSINRAGNNQPQHF. For the CDR3, the DNA is TGTGCCAGCTCCATTAACCGGGCAGGGAATAATCAGCCCCAGCATTTT. The chain joins TRBV18 to TRBJ1-5; the D gene is possibly TRBD1 (5 bases). Germline assignment: CDR1 KGHSH and CDR2 LQKENI. V was trimmed by 6 bases and J by 4 bases, leaving 19 bases between them. The CDR3 covers 16 residues. The full variable domain, its missing parts supplied by reference TRBV18 and TRBJ1-5, is NAGVMQNPRHLVRRRGQEARLRCSPMKGHSHVYWYRQLPEEGLKFMVYLQKENIIDESGMPKERFSAEFPKEGPSILRIQQVVRGDSAAYFCASSINRAGNNQPQHFGDGTRLSIL.